This T cell receptor beta chain was captured by sequencing in a study of monozygotic twins with inflammatory bowel disease. Note on this clonotype: Its antigen is not known.

There are 11 residues in the CDR3. Study-wide results and caveats: TCRbeta inverse Simpson diversity was decreased in IBD patients versus healthy co-twins.

UMIs bearing a 6-nucleotide sample barcode were added through template switching. TCRdb re-called the 5' RACE reads and gives one entry per CDR3 protein, without DNA. The data include about 440,000 distinct CDR3 sequences; the top ten clones carry 2% to 3%. The rearrangement joins TRBV12-3 or TRBV12-4 to TRBJ2-3; the TCRdb call, TRBD1, lacks DNA for checking. This TCR was sampled from a human donor with ulcerative colitis or Crohn's disease, or a healthy co-twin of an affected twin (not recorded which). Sample: blood. This CDR3 is CASKGGPTQYF.